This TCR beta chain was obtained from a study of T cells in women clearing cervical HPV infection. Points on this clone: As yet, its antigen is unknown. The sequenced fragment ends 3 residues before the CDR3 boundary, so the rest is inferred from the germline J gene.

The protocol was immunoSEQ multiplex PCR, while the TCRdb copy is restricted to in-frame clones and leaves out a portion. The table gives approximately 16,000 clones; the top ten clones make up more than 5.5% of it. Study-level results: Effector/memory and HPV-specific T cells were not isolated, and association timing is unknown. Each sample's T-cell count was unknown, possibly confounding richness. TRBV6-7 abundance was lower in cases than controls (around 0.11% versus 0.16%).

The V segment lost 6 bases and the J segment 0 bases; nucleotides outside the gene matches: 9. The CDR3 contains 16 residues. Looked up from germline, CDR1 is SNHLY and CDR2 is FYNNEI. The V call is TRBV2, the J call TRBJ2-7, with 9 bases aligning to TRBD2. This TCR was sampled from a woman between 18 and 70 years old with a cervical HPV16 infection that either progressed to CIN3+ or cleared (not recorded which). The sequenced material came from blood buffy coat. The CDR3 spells CASSSLAGIYSYEQYF. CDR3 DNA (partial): TGTGCCAGCAGCTCCCTAGCGGGGATTTACTCCTACGAG.